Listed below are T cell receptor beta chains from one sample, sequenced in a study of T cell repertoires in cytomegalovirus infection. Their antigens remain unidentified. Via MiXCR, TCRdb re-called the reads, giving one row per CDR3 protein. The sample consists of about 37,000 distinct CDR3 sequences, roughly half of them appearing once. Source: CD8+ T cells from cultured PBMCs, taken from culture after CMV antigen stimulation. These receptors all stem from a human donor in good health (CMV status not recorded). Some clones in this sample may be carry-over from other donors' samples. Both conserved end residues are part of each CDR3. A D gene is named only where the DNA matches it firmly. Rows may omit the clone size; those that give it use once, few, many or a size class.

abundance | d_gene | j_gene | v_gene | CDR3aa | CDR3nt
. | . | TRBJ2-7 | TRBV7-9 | CASSPNPHEQYF | TGTGCCAGCAGTCCTAACCCACACGAGCAGTACTTC
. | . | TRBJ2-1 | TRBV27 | CASSYMPRDEQFF | TGTGCCAGCAGTTACATGCCACGGGATGAGCAGTTCTTC
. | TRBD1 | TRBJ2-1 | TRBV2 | CASRTAQGADEQFF | TGTGCCAGCAGAACGGCGCAGGGGGCCGATGAGCAGTTCTTC
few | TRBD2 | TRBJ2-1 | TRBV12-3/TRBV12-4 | CASSFSGRGYNEQFF | TGTGCCAGCAGTTTCTCCGGGCGGGGGTACAATGAGCAGTTCTTC
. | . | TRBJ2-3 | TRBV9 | CASSVEVPDTQYF | TGTGCCAGCAGCGTAGAGGTCCCAGATACGCAGTATTTT
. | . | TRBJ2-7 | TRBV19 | CASSRAQGSYEQYF | TGTGCCAGTAGTAGGGCTCAGGGGTCGTACGAGCAGTACTTC
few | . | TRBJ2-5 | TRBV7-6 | CASSAGITETQYF | TGTGCCAGCAGCGCCGGGATTACAGAGACCCAGTACTTC
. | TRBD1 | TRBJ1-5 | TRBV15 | CATSRDRGTGQPQHF | TGTGCCACCAGCAGGGACAGGGGGACCGGTCAGCCCCAGCATTTT
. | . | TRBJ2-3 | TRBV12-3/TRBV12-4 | CASSLIAVVGTDTQYF | TGTGCCAGCAGTTTAATCGCGGTGGTTGGCACAGATACGCAGTATTTT
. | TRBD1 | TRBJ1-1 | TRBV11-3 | CASSTDRVEAFF | TGTGCCAGCAGCACCGACAGGGTAGAAGCTTTCTTT
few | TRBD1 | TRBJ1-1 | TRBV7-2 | CASTQGTGGPEAFF | TGTGCCAGCACCCAGGGGACAGGGGGACCTGAAGCTTTCTTT
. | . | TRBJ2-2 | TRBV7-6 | CASSLGSVDTGELFF | TGTGCCAGCAGCTTAGGCAGCGTTGACACCGGGGAGCTGTTTTTT
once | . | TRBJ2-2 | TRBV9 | CASRSTGTPAGELFF | TGTGCCAGCAGAAGTACAGGGACTCCTGCCGGGGAGCTGTTTTTT
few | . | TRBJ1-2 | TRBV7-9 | CASSKPRANGYTF | TGTGCCAGCAGCAAACCCCGGGCAAATGGCTACACCTTC
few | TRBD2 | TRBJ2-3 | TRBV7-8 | CASGRTSGQITDTQYF | TGTGCCAGCGGGAGAACTAGCGGCCAAATCACAGATACGCAGTATTTT
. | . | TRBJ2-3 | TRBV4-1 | CASSQVWESTDTQYF | TGCGCCAGCAGCCAAGTTTGGGAGAGCACAGATACGCAGTATTTT
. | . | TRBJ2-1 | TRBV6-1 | CASSVHTSSYNEQFF | TGTGCCAGCAGTGTTCATACGAGCTCCTACAATGAGCAGTTCTTC
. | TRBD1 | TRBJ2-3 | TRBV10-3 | CAIRKTYQGVGTDTQYF | TGTGCCATCAGGAAAACCTACCAGGGGGTCGGCACAGATACGCAGTATTTT
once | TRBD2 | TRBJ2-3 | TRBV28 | CATRDLAGEATDTQYF | TGTGCCACGCGGGACCTAGCGGGAGAAGCGACAGATACGCAGTATTTT
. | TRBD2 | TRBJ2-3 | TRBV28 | CASSRTSGVTDTQYF | TGTGCCAGCAGCCGGACTAGCGGGGTCACAGATACGCAGTATTTT
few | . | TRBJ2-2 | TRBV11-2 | CASSFTTGELFF | TGTGCCAGCAGCTTTACCACCGGGGAGCTGTTTTTT
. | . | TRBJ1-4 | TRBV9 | CASSVGDEKLFF | TGTGCCAGCAGCGTAGGGGATGAAAAACTGTTTTTT
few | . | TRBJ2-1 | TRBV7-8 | CASEGTGAYNEQFF | TGTGCCAGCGAGGGGACTGGGGCCTACAATGAGCAGTTCTTC
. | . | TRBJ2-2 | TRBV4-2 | CASSQAPLGPGNTGELFF | TGTGCCAGCAGCCAAGCTCCTCTAGGTCCCGGGAACACCGGGGAGCTGTTTTTT
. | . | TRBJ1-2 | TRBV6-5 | CASSLDGAGPTYGYTF | TGTGCCAGCAGTTTGGACGGGGCAGGGCCGACCTATGGCTACACCTTC
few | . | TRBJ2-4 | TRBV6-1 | CASSETAGTQNIQYF | TGTGCCAGCAGTGAAACTGCTGGGACCCAAAACATTCAGTACTTC
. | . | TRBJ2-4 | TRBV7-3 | CASSLLPGARIQYF | TGTGCCAGCAGCCTGCTACCGGGAGCACGGATTCAGTACTTC
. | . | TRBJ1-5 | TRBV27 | CASSPSQGDGNQPQHF | TGTGCCAGCAGCCCGTCCCAGGGCGACGGCAATCAGCCCCAGCATTTT
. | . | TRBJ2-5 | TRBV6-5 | CASRPGVLGLQETQYF | TGTGCCAGCAGGCCCGGAGTACTCGGACTTCAAGAGACCCAGTACTTC
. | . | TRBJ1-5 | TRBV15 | CATSRDQGQPQHF | TGTGCCACCAGCAGAGATCAGGGTCAGCCCCAGCATTTT
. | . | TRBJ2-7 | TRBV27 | CASSLTGSYEQYF | TGTGCCAGCAGTTTAACGGGTTCCTACGAGCAGTACTTC
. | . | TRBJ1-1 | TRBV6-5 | CASSYPPPQAEAFF | TGTGCCAGCAGTTACCCCCCACCCCAGGCTGAAGCTTTCTTT
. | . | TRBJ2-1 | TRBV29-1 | CSVQTEAEQFF | TGCAGCGTCCAAACAGAGGCTGAGCAGTTCTTC
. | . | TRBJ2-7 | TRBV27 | CASSAGPNPSYEQYF | TGTGCCAGCAGTGCCGGGCCAAACCCCTCCTACGAGCAGTACTTC
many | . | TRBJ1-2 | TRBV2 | CASSGTLTNYGYTF | TGTGCCAGCAGTGGTACCTTGACTAACTATGGCTACACCTTC